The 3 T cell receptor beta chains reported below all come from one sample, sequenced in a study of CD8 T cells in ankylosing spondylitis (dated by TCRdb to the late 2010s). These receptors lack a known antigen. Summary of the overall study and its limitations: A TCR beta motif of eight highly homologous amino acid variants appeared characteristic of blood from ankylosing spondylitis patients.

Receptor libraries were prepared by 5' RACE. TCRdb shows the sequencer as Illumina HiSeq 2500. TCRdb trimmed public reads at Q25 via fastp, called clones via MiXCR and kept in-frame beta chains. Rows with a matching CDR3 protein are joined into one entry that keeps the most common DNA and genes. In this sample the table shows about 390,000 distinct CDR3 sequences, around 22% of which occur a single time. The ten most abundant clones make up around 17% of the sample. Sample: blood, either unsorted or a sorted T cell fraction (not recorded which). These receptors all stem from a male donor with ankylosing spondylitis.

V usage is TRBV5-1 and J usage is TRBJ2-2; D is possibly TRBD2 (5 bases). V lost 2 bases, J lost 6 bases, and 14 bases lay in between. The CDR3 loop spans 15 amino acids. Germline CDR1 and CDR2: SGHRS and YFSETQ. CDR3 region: CASSFTPMEAGELFF. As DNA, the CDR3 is TGCGCCAGCAGCTTCACGCCAATGGAGGCCGGGGAGCTGTTTTTT.

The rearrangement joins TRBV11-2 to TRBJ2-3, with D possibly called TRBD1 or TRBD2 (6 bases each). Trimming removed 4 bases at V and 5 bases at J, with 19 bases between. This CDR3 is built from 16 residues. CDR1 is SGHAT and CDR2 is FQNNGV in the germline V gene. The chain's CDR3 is CASSWVQGEGGDTQYF. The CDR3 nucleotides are TGTGCCAGCAGCTGGGTACAGGGTGAGGGAGGAGATACGCAGTATTTT.

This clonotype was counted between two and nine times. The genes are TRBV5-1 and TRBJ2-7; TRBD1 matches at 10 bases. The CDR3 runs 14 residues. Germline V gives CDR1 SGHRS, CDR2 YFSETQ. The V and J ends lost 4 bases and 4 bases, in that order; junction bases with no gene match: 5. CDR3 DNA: TGCGCCAGCAGCCAAGGGACAGGGGAGTACGAGCAGTACTTC. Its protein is CASSQGTGEYEQYF.